This entry lists 7 T cell receptor beta chains sequenced from one sample in a study of blood T cell repertoires in COVID-19. Repertoires were generated with immunoSEQ multiplex PCR, while TCRdb's copy carries only in-frame clones and drops some. The sample lists about 45,000 clones, over 75% occurring once. Sequencing was done on a sample of peripheral blood. The receptors originated from a woman aged 80 or over with acute or convalescent COVID-19.

V is TRBV6-1 and J is TRBJ1-2; TRBD1 is a possible D gene (5 bases). This CDR3 has 15 amino acids. V gave up 2 bases and J gave up 9 bases, with 19 bases separating them. The germline V gene encodes CDR1 MNHNS and CDR2 SASEGT. The CDR3: CASSEWGGPEDSYTF. Written as DNA, the CDR3 is TGTGCCAGCAGTGAATGGGGGGGACCCGAGGATAGCTACACCTTC.

This clone was detected only once. The V and J genes are TRBV24-1 and TRBJ2-1, with D possibly TRBD1 on 6 matching bases. Trimming removed 7 bases from V and 3 bases from J, with 9 bases in between. Germline CDR1 and CDR2: KGHDR and SFDVKD. This CDR3 region has 13 residues. The CDR3 bases are TGTGCCACCAGGGAGGACAGCTACAATGAGCAGTTCTTC. Its translation is CATREDSYNEQFF.

CDR3 nucleotides: TGTGCCAGTAACGCGCTAGCGGCGAACACCGGGGAGCTGTTTTTT. Translating it yields CASNALAANTGELFF. The genes are TRBV19 and TRBJ2-2; 7 nucleotides align to TRBD2. V dropped 7 bases and J dropped 0; count of bases not matched to a gene: 5. The CDR3 is made up of 15 amino acids. Germline lookup yields CDR1 LNHDA and CDR2 SQIVND (reference sequence).

This chain links TRBV19 with TRBJ2-2; the match to TRBD1 covers 9 bases. CDR1 is LNHDA, CDR2 SQIVND, per germline (reference sequence). V was clipped by 9 bases and J by 2 bases; unmatched bases: 16. This CDR3 is 18 amino acids long. The CDR3 is CASLNRDRVGSNTGELFF. The CDR3 region has the DNA TGTGCCAGCCTAAACCGGGACAGGGTCGGTTCAAACACCGGGGAGCTGTTTTTT. Together with reference TRBV19 and TRBJ2-2, the CDR3 gives the full variable domain: DGGITQSPKYLFRKEGQNVTLSCEQNLNHDAMYWYRQDPGQGLRLIYYSQIVNDFQKGDIAEGYSVSREKKESFPLTVTSAQKNPTAFYLCASLNRDRVGSNTGELFFGEGSRLTVL.

The sample holds a few counts of this clone. CDR3 sequence: CASSLLGTGYNEQFF. In nucleotides, the CDR3 is TGCGCCAGCAGCTTGCTCGGAACAGGGTACAATGAGCAGTTCTTC. The chain joins TRBV5-1 to TRBJ2-1; tentative D call: TRBD1 (6 bases). V shed 1 base and J shed 4 bases, with 12 bases lying between them. CDR3 length equals 15 residues. CDR1 SGHRS and CDR2 YFSETQ come from the germline V gene.

The chain employs TRBV19 and TRBJ1-5; D unclear. CDR3 size: 14 residues. Trimming shortened V by 3 bases and J by 3 bases, and 9 bases separated the two germline ends. Per the germline V gene, CDR1 is LNHDA and CDR2 is SQIVND (reference sequence). CDR3 sequence (DNA): TGTGCCAGTAGTATCGAGGGTTACAATCAGCCCCAGCATTTT. Its translation is CASSIEGYNQPQHF.

V and J are TRBV4-2 and TRBJ2-5, with D maybe TRBD1 (5 bases). The CDR3 spans 13 residues. The germline V and J ends were trimmed by 3 bases and 3 bases, with 8 bases remaining between them. Germline CDR1 is LGHNA and CDR2 is YNFKEQ. DNA of the CDR3: TGTGCCAGCAGCCAGGACAACGAAGAGACCCAGTACTTC. The encoded protein is CASSQDNEETQYF.